This entry features one T cell receptor beta chain sequence. Its antigen is still unknown. Produced via immunoSEQ multiplex PCR; TCRdb's table is partial and in-frame only. The data show 39,000 or so clones, about 91% seen once. This sample was taken from a study of neoadjuvant nivolumab and ipilimumab in lung cancer. Study results and caveats: Higher pretherapy blood TCR richness went with higher resected-tumor richness.

The CDR3 is 19 residues long. The ends lost 0 bases at V and 4 bases at J; junction bases unmatched: 12. Per germline, CDR1 LGHNA and CDR2 YNFKEQ. The specimen was peripheral blood, collected before neoadjuvant nivolumab, alone or with ipilimumab. The sequence was collected from an adult with non-small cell lung cancer. The chain uses TRBV4-2 and TRBJ2-7; 13 bases agree with TRBD2. The CDR3 DNA follows: TGTGCCAGCAGCCAAGATCCGGGACTAGCGGGACCCCCTATATACGAGCAGTACTTC. Residues: CASSQDPGLAGPPIYEQYF.